This T cell receptor (beta chain) comes out of a study of T cells after yellow fever vaccination. Study-level background: With SMART-Seq v4 Ultra Low Input, the fractions containing low cell numbers were prepared.

Study-wide results and caveats: The study found a weaker secondary response that peaked faster, day 5 versus 15. Contamination by abundant bulk-population clonotypes could be present in FACS-sorted repertoires.

V was shortened by 3 bases and J by 8 bases, with 23 bases between the two germline ends. From germline, CDR1 is SGHVS and CDR2 FNYEAQ. The CDR3 sequence is 17 residues long. Making TCR cDNA involved 5'RACE template switching, which added UMIs and a universal primer site. TCRdb re-analysed the 5' RACE reads in MiXCR, keeping a single row per CDR3 protein. The table lists 400,000 to 650,000 distinct CDR3 sequences, 20% to 25% of them singletons. Regarding this clonotype: What it binds is unknown.

The material was PBMCs, obtained roughly 20 days after the first yellow fever vaccination. The sequence was collected from a man between 18 and 35 years old who received the YFV17D yellow fever vaccine. The chain links TRBV7-6 to TRBJ2-1, with a weak D call TRBD1 (6 bases). In nucleotides, the CDR3 is TGTGCCAGCAGCTTTACAGGGTGGAATATGAAAAGCCATGAGCAGTTCTTC. Translation gives CASSFTGWNMKSHEQFF.